A single sample gave rise to the 22 T cell receptor beta chains below, sequenced in a study of cytomegalovirus exposure and HLA in healthy donors. PCR used 60 Vbeta primers and 13 Jbeta primers. TCRdb's copy holds only in-frame clones and misses some; the assay was immunoSEQ multiplex PCR. The sample lists 70,000 to 100,000 clones, around 81% occurring once. The source material was PBMCs. Receptors originate from a man aged 18 to 29 in good health and CMV-seronegative.

This clone is a singleton in its sample. The chain carries TRBV5-6 and TRBJ1-6, with a possible D match to TRBD1 (5 bases). V lost 4 bases, J lost 11 bases, and 16 bases lay in between. The germline gives CDR1 SGHDT, CDR2 YYEEEE. This CDR3 contains 14 residues. In nucleotides, the CDR3 is TGTGCCAGCAGCCTGGGGGAGGTTCGGGCACCCCTCCACTTT. Protein: CASSLGEVRAPLHF.

The rearrangement uses TRBV11-3 and TRBJ2-7; weak D call: TRBD2 (6 bases). Trimming removed 3 bases from V and 2 bases from J, with 8 bases in between. The germline gives CDR1 SGHNT, CDR2 YENEEA. This CDR3 region has 13 residues. Written as DNA, the CDR3 is TGTGCCAGCAGCTTGGGAGGTACCTACGAGCAGTACTTC. It yields the protein CASSLGGTYEQYF.

The chain couples TRBV19 to TRBJ2-7; 8 positions match TRBD1. The V segment lost 3 bases and the J segment 6 bases; nucleotides outside the gene matches: 7. The CDR3 is 14 residues long. Germline lookup yields CDR1 LNHDA and CDR2 SQIVND (reference sequence). The CDR3 DNA sequence: TGTGCCAGTAGTATTGCCAGGGGGCAAGGCGAGCAGTACTTC. Translated: CASSIARGQGEQYF.

The J gene is TRBJ2-1, the V gene TRBV9, with a weak D call TRBD2 (5 bases). Germline V gives CDR1 SGDLS, CDR2 YYNGEE. V was clipped by 0 bases and J by 3 bases, with 10 bases between them. The CDR3 totals 15 residues. The CDR3 sequence is CASSVGGGVYNEQFF. The CDR3 bases are TGTGCCAGCAGCGTAGGAGGAGGCGTCTACAATGAGCAGTTCTTC.

The V and J genes are TRBV13 and TRBJ2-7; 10 nucleotides match TRBD1. This CDR3 has 15 residues. CDR1 and CDR2 (germline): PRHDT, FYEKMQ (reference sequence). J lost 0 bases, V lost 7 bases, and 6 bases had no gene match. The CDR3 region has the DNA TGTGCCAGCACTTCCGGGACAGGGGCCTCCTACGAGCAGTACTTC. Translated, it gives CASTSGTGASYEQYF.

The gene calls are TRBV5-5 and TRBJ1-2; no reliable D call. The CDR3 contains 16 residues. CDR1 and CDR2 (germline): SGHKS, YYEKEE (reference sequence). Trimming took off 6 bases at V and 2 bases at J, with 20 bases between the two ends. CDR3 region: CASTLVGPAGNYGYTF. In DNA, the CDR3 is TGTGCCAGCACTCTTGTAGGGCCCGCGGGGAACTATGGCTACACCTTC.

This clone has just one count. The junction shows a germline mismatch at one end, possibly a read error. V is TRBV7-9 and J is TRBJ2-5; 9 bases match TRBD2. Germline CDR1 SEHNR, CDR2 FQNEAQ (reference sequence). The CDR3 has 16 amino acids. The CDR3 region has the DNA TGTTCCAGCAGCTTAGTAAGCGGGGGGTTCCAAGAGACCCAGTACTTC. Amino acids: CSSSLVSGGFQETQYF.

The chain employs TRBV6-5 and TRBJ1-4, with 10 bases lining up with TRBD1. This CDR3 region has 14 residues. The J segment lost 8 bases and the V segment lost 6 bases, leaving 6 bases of the junction unmatched. The germline gives CDR1 MNHEY, CDR2 SVGAGI. In DNA, the CDR3 is TGTGCCAGCAGACTGACAGGGGGCCCAGAAAAACTGTTTTTT. Translating it yields CASRLTGGPEKLFF.

The chain links TRBV10-1 to TRBJ1-1, with TRBD1 matching over 9 bases. The V gene's germline CDR1 is WNHNN and CDR2 SYGVQD (reference sequence). V was clipped by 8 bases and J by 5 bases; unmatched bases: 9. There are 14 residues in the CDR3. The CDR3 reads CASSGQGLGTEAFF. The CDR3 DNA is TGCGCCAGCTCCGGACAGGGGCTGGGGACTGAAGCTTTCTTT.

The chain recombines TRBV5-1 with TRBJ2-7; 7 bases align to TRBD2. The CDR3 runs 15 residues. V shed 0 bases and J 6 bases; nucleotides not matched to a gene: 9. Per the germline V gene, CDR1 is SGHRS and CDR2 is YFSETQ. The CDR3 loop reads CASSLVGGTPIEQYF. The CDR3 DNA reads TGCGCCAGCAGCTTGGTCGGGGGGACTCCCATCGAGCAGTACTTC.

The CDR3 spells CASSLDSSGANVLTF. CDR3 bases: TGTGCCAGCAGCTTGGACTCCTCTGGGGCCAACGTCCTGACTTTC. The chain employs TRBV5-5 and TRBJ2-6; D gene unclear. The CDR3 covers 15 residues. Germline values: CDR1 SGHKS, CDR2 YYEKEE (reference sequence). V was clipped by 0 bases and J by 0 bases, with 4 bases between them.

The rearrangement links TRBV9 to TRBJ1-2, with 10 positions matching TRBD1. V dropped 3 bases and J dropped 8; count of bases not matched to a gene: 10. CDR1 SGDLS and CDR2 YYNGEE come from the germline V gene. The CDR3 totals 15 residues. This chain's CDR3 is CASSASNRDRGGYTF. CDR3 bases: TGTGCCAGCAGCGCCTCAAACCGGGACAGGGGAGGCTACACCTTC.

This chain joins TRBV15 and TRBJ1-3; TRBD1 agrees at 8 bases. CDR3 length: 15 residues. Trimming removed 5 bases from V and 2 bases from J; junction bases left unmatched: 5. CDR1 and CDR2 (germline): LNHNV, YYDKDF (reference sequence). The CDR3, as DNA: TGTGCCACCAGCCGGAGACAGGGGACTGGAAACACCATATATTTT. As protein: CATSRRQGTGNTIYF.

This clone was found a few times. This chain connects TRBV2 to TRBJ2-7, with D unresolved. Germline CDR1 is SNHLY and CDR2 is FYNNEI. Between the trimmed V and J ends, which lost 0 bases and 1 base, there was a span of 10 bases. This CDR3 is built from 15 residues. CDR3 loop: CASSEALRVSYEQYF. CDR3 DNA: TGTGCCAGCAGTGAAGCGCTTCGGGTTTCCTACGAGCAGTACTTC.

This CDR3 reads CASSWTGPNTEAFF. The CDR3, as DNA: TGCGCCAGCAGTTGGACAGGGCCGAACACTGAAGCTTTCTTT. The chain is built from TRBV5-1 and TRBJ1-1, with 8 bases matching TRBD1. Germline assignment: CDR1 SGHRS and CDR2 YFSETQ. The CDR3 runs 14 residues. With V trimmed by 5 bases and J by 1 base, 4 bases remained unmatched.

This clone was found a few times. The rearrangement uses TRBV10-1 and TRBJ1-2; D is perhaps TRBD1 (6 bases). Germline V CDR1 and CDR2: WNHNN, SYGVQD (reference sequence). This CDR3 region has 14 residues. The V end lost 2 bases, the J end lost 8 bases, and 15 bases lay between the germline ends. The CDR3 loop is CASSETIQGKGYTF. DNA of the CDR3: TGCGCCAGCAGTGAGACCATACAGGGCAAGGGCTACACCTTC.

This clone was seen once. The V call is TRBV5-1, the J call TRBJ1-1; D not certain. Germline V gene sequence: CDR1 SGHRS, CDR2 YFSETQ. V gave up 6 bases and J gave up 1 base, with 10 bases separating them. The CDR3 spans 13 residues. CDR3 sequence reads: CASTSQKNTEAFF. CDR3 nucleotides: TGCGCCAGCACCTCACAGAAGAACACTGAAGCTTTCTTT.

The chain carries TRBV5-1 and TRBJ2-1, with 8 nucleotides matching TRBD1. The CDR3 sequence is 16 residues long. Looked up from germline, CDR1 is SGHRS and CDR2 is YFSETQ. V dropped 4 bases and J dropped 0; count of bases not matched to a gene: 6. CDR3 sequence reads: CASSPPDRVSYNEQFF. For the CDR3, the DNA is TGCGCCAGCAGCCCCCCGGACAGGGTCTCCTACAATGAGCAGTTCTTC.

V usage is TRBV14 and J usage is TRBJ1-6, with D maybe TRBD1 (5 bases). The CDR3 is 15 residues long. Germline lookup yields CDR1 SGHDN and CDR2 FVKESK. V lost 0 bases to trimming and J lost 8 bases, with 11 bases between them. In DNA, the CDR3 is TGTGCCAGCAGCCAAGAGGGGCGTTCTTATTCACCCCTCCACTTT. It is translated as CASSQEGRSYSPLHF.

The rearrangement uses TRBV29-1 and TRBJ2-7, with 7 bases that match TRBD2. The germline V gene encodes CDR1 SQVTM and CDR2 ANQGSEA. The CDR3 has 13 amino acids. With 6 bases clipped from V and 4 bases from J, the junction kept 9 bases outside the gene matches. The DNA of the CDR3 is TGCAGCGTCGGGCGGGGGAACCAGTACGAGCAGTACTTC. As protein: CSVGRGNQYEQYF.

The rearrangement links TRBV9 to TRBJ2-7, with 7 bases that match TRBD1. V was clipped by 1 base and J by 3 bases; unmatched bases: 4. The CDR3 totals 14 residues. Germline V gene data show CDR1 as SGDLS and CDR2 as YYNGEE. This CDR3 is CASSVFGQDYEQYF. The CDR3 DNA sequence: TGTGCCAGCAGCGTATTCGGACAGGACTACGAGCAGTACTTC.

The chain combines TRBV6-6 with TRBJ1-3; possibly TRBD1 for D (6 bases). This CDR3 contains 16 residues. The V gene's germline CDR1 is MNHNY and CDR2 SVGAGI (reference sequence). V lost 5 bases and J lost 0, with 14 bases in between. The CDR3 loop reads CASSRTVFLSGNTIYF. CDR3 DNA sequence: TGTGCCAGCAGTCGGACAGTCTTTCTCTCTGGAAACACCATATATTTT.